This paragraph reports one T cell receptor (beta chain). The sample comes from a study of cytomegalovirus exposure and HLA in healthy donors. About the study: Unique TCRs from HLA-typed donors, around 79 million of them, were held in an early data release.

Germline V gene data show CDR1 as SGHRS and CDR2 as YFSETQ. V was cut by 4 bases and J by 5 bases, with 10 bases left in between. The CDR3 spans 13 residues. The PCR used 60 Vbeta and 13 Jbeta primers. Profiling relied on immunoSEQ multiplex PCR, and the TCRdb table lists in-frame clones only, not all of them. The table lists around 280,000 clones, 85% to 90% of them singletons. The chain employs TRBV5-1 and TRBJ2-1, with a weak D call TRBD1 (6 bases). The specimen was PBMCs. The clonotype comes from a woman aged 18-29 years in good health and CMV-seronegative. The CDR3 sequence is CASSVGTNNEQFF. Written as DNA, the CDR3 is TGCGCCAGCAGCGTCGGGACAAACAATGAGCAGTTCTTC. The whole variable domain, remainder taken from reference TRBV5-1 and TRBJ2-1, is KAGVTQTPRYLIKTRGQQVTLSCSPISGHRSVSWYQQTPGQGLQFLFEYFSETQRNKGNFPGRFSGRQFSNSRSEMNVSTLELGDSALYLCASSVGTNNEQFFGPGTRLTVL.